The clone carrying this T cell receptor (beta chain) has just one count. This specimen comes from a study of control samples from healthy donors and cancer patients. J lost 2 bases, V lost 5 bases, and 7 bases had no gene match. The CDR3 loop spans 17 amino acids. Germline loops: CDR1 MDHEN, CDR2 SYDVKM. Generated by immunoSEQ multiplex PCR, the TCRdb table keeps only in-frame clones and is missing some. The table has approximately 87,000 clones, 93% seen once. Sequencing input: PBMCs. The clonotype was recovered from a woman between 40 and 50 years old with lung cancer. The V call is TRBV28, the J call TRBJ2-6; the match to TRBD2 covers 9 bases. CDR3 coding DNA: TGTGCCAGCAGTCCCCGCGGGGGGGACCCTGGGGCCAACGTCCTGACTTTC. Translation gives CASSPRGGDPGANVLTF. Together with reference TRBV28 and TRBJ2-6, the CDR3 gives the full variable domain: DVKVTQSSRYLVKRTGEKVFLECVQDMDHENMFWYRQDPGLGLRLIYFSYDVKMKEKGDIPEGYSVSREKKERFSLILESASTNQTSMYLCASSPRGGDPGANVLTFGAGSRLTVL.